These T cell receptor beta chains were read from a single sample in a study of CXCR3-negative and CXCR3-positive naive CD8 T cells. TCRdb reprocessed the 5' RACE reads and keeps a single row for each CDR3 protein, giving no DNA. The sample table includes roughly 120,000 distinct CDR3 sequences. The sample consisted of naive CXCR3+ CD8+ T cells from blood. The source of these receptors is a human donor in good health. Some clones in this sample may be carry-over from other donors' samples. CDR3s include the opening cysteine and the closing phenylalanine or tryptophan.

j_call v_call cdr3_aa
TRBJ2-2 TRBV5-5 CASSWAGGPPANTGELFF
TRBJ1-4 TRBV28 CASTPGRNEKLFF
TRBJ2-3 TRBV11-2 CASSFTFRDSNTQYF
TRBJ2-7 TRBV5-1 CASSLEQPAYEQYF
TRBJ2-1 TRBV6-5 CASFQWEGAYEQFF
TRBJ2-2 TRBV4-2 CASSHSTGTGELFF
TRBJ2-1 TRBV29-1 CSVEDQVAVASYEQFF
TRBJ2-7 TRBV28 CASSTSGGSFSYEQYF
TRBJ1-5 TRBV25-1 CASSPMDSNQPQHF
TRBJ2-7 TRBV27 CASISRGGHMKPGLDHAYEQYF
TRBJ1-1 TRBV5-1 CASSRTGSTEAFF
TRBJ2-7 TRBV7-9 CASSQGQGPDEQYF
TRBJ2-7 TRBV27 CASSQVPPYEQYF
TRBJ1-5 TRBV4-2 CASSPDPGSNQPQHF
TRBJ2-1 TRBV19 CASSITLGLPSYNEQFF